This T cell receptor (beta chain) was profiled in a study of CD8 T cells in Susac syndrome. Random hexamers were used to reverse transcribe roughly 0.5 to 1 ug of RNA. An immunoSEQ multiplex PCR generated amplified TCR beta CDR3 products spanning 54 Vbeta and 13 Jbeta. TCRdb re-derived calls from the immunoSEQ multiplex PCR reads in MiXCR, one entry per CDR3 protein. The data contain approximately 110,000 distinct CDR3 sequences, about 94% of them singletons. High-throughput TCR beta sequencing covered peripheral CD8+ and CD4+ T cells. V lost 3 bases to trimming and J lost 0 bases, with 6 bases between them. The CDR3 runs 14 residues. Germline-derived CDR1 and CDR2 are LNHDA and SQIVND (reference sequence).

The sequencing sample was made of CD4+ T cells from PBMCs. This chain uses TRBV19 with TRBJ2-1; D unresolved. This clonotype originated in a human donor in good health. The CDR3, as DNA: TGTGCCAGTAGTATGGTGGGCTCCTACAATGAGCAGTTCTTC. Translating it yields CASSMVGSYNEQFF. The whole variable domain, remainder taken from reference TRBV19 and TRBJ2-1, is DGGITQSPKYLFRKEGQNVTLSCEQNLNHDAMYWYRQDPGQGLRLIYYSQIVNDFQKGDIAEGYSVSREKKESFPLTVTSAQKNPTAFYLCASSMVGSYNEQFFGPGTRLTVL.